This TCR beta chain was profiled in a study of T cells in Graves' hyperthyroidism and ophthalmopathy. The CDR3 has 15 residues. Trimming removed 5 bases from V and 1 base from J, with 15 bases in between. Per germline, CDR1 SGHTA and CDR2 FQGNSA. The source material, RNA transcripts, was used to amplify TCR beta CDR3 regions. HTBI primers were used for first-round RT-PCR of the TCR CDR3. TCRdb re-called the multiplex PCR reads with MiXCR, one entry per CDR3 protein. Found here are approximately 510,000 distinct CDR3 sequences, 40% to 50% of them singletons; the top ten hold about 45%. This clonotype occurred many times.

The origin of this receptor is an adult woman with Graves' disease, either hyperthyroidism or ophthalmopathy (not recorded which). This sequence joins TRBV7-2 and TRBJ2-7; TRBD1 might be the D (5 bases). Sequences were obtained from peripheral blood or thyroid tissue (not recorded which). For the CDR3, the DNA is TGTGCCAGCAGCCTCCGACAGTCAGAGTCCTACGAGCAGTACTTC. It specifies CASSLRQSESYEQYF.